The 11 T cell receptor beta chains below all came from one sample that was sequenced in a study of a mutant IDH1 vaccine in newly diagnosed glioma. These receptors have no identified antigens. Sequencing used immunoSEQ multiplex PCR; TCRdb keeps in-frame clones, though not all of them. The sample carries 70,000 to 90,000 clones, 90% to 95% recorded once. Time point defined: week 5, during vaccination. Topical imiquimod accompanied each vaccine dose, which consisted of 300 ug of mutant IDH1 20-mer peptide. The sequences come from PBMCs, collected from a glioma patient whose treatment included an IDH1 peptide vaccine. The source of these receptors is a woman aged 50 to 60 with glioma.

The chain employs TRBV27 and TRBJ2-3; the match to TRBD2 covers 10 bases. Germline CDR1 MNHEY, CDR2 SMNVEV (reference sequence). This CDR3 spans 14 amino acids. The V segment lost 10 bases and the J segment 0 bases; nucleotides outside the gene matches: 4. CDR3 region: CATTTSGSTDTQYF. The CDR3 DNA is TGTGCCACTACGACTAGCGGGAGCACAGATACGCAGTATTTT.

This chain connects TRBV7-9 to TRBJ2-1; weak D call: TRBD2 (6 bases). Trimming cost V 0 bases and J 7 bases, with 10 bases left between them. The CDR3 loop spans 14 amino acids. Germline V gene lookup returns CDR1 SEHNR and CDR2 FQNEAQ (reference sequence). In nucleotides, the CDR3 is TGTGCCAGCAGCTTAGCGACCGGGAGTAATGAGCAGTTCTTC. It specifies CASSLATGSNEQFF.

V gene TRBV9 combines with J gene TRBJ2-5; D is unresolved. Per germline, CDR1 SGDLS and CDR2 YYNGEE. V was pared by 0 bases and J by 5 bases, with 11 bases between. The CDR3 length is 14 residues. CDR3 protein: CASSVEGQMETQYF. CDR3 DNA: TGTGCCAGCAGCGTAGAGGGCCAAATGGAGACCCAGTACTTC.

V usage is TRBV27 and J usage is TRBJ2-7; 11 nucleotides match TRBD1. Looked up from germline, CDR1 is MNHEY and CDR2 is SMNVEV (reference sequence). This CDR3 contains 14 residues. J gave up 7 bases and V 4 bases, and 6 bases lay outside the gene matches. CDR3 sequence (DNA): TGTGCCAGCAGTTCCCGGGACAGGGGGTGGGAGCAGTACTTC. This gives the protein CASSSRDRGWEQYF.

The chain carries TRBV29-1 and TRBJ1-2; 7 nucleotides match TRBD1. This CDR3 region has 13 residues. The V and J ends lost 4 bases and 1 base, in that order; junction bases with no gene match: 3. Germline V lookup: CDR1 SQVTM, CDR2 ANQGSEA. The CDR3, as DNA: TGCAGCGTTGGGACAGGCATTAACTATGGCTACACCTTC. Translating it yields CSVGTGINYGYTF.

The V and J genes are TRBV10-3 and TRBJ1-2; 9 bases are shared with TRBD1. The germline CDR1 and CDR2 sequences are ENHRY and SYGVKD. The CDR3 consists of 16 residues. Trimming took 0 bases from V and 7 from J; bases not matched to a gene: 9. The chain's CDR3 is CAISESTPGTGSGYTF. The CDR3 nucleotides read TGTGCCATCAGTGAGTCGACTCCCGGGACAGGGAGTGGCTACACCTTC.

This CDR3 reads CASSGEGGGQGSNSPLHF. In nucleotides, the CDR3 is TGTGCCAGCAGTGGAGAGGGAGGGGGCCAGGGCTCTAATTCACCCCTCCACTTT. The chain uses TRBV28 and TRBJ1-6; 7 positions agree with TRBD1. Germline V gene data show CDR1 as MDHEN and CDR2 as SYDVKM. Trimming at V came to 5 bases and at J to 6 bases, leaving 16 bases not matched to a gene. The CDR3 is made up of 18 amino acids.

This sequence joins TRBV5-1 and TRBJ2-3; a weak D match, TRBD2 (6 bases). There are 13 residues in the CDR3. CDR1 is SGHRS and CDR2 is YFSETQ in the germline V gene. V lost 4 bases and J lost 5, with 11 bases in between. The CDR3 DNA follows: TGCGCCAGCAGCGCAGACGGGAGAGATACGCAGTATTTT. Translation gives CASSADGRDTQYF.

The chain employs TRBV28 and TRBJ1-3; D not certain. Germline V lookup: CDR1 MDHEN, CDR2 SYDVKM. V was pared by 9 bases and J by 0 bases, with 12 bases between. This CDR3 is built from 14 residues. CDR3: CASSKTRSGNTIYF. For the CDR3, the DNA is TGTGCCAGTTCTAAAACCCGCTCTGGAAACACCATATATTTT.

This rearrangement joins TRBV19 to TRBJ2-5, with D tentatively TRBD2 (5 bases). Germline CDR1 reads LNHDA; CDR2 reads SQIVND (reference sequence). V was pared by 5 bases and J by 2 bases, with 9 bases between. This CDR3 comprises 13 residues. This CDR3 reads CASSPTTQETQYF. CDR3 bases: TGTGCCAGTAGTCCGACTACACAAGAGACCCAGTACTTC.

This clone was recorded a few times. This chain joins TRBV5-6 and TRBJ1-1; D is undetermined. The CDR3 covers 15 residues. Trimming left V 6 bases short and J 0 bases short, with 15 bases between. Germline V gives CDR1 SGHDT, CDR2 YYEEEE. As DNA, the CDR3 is TGTGCCAGCACCATGCCCCCGGGGATGAACACTGAAGCTTTCTTT. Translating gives CASTMPPGMNTEAFF.